The count of the clone carrying this T cell receptor (beta chain) is one. CDR1 and CDR2 from the germline V gene are GTSNPN and SVGIG (reference sequence). J was trimmed by 5 bases and V by 4 bases; bases with no gene match: 5. The CDR3 covers 13 residues. The sample originates from a study of blood T cell repertoires in COVID-19. Source study methods: Scientists estimated how many nucleated cells there were by amplifying reference gene primers. Generated by immunoSEQ multiplex PCR, the TCRdb table keeps only in-frame clones and is missing some. V, J and clone size reflect that table, while D and trimming were determined from the DNA. The sample holds about 76,000 clones, under 95% seen once.

The material sequenced was peripheral blood. The sequence was obtained from a human donor in a cohort sampled during active COVID-19. This chain connects TRBV30 to TRBJ1-2; TRBD1 agrees at 9 bases. CDR3 loop: CAWTLTGGYGYTF. CDR3 bases: TGTGCCTGGACCCTGACAGGGGGTTATGGCTACACCTTC.